This T cell receptor (beta chain) was sequenced in a study of Graves' ophthalmopathy and Graves' hyperthyroidism. The study, taken as a whole, reports: Blood also contained most of the expanded thyroid clonotypes above 0.001 frequency. With a specificity of 72.22% and a sensitivity of about 71%, the model predicted ophthalmopathy progression. Sensitivity of 85% to 90% and specificity of less than 82% were achieved when a 13-signature model separated ophthalmopathy from stable hyperthyroidism.

At least ten counts were recorded for this clonotype. Its target is unknown. The TCR beta CDR3 regions underwent amplification from RNA transcripts. The first round was an RT-PCR with HTBI primers, and the second round was a multiplex PCR. TCRdb processed the multiplex PCR reads anew with MiXCR; each CDR3 protein has one entry. The table shows a few hundred thousand distinct CDR3 sequences, with just under 40% occurring only once. The CDR3 loop spans 15 amino acids. CDR1 is DFQATT and CDR2 is SNEGSKA in the germline V gene (reference sequence). V trimming: 0 bases; J trimming: 2 bases; junction bases outside the gene matches: 3.

The chain links TRBV20-1 to TRBJ2-2; 7 positions agree with TRBD1. The sample consisted of peripheral blood or thyroid tissue (not recorded which). The TCR originated in an adult man with Graves' hyperthyroidism. CDR3 sequence reads: CSARDRDRNTGELFF. CDR3 DNA sequence: TGCAGTGCTAGAGACCGGGACAGAAACACCGGGGAGCTGTTTTTT.